The clone carrying this T cell receptor beta chain was counted only a few times. The target antigen is unknown. TCRdb re-called the reads through MiXCR, storing one row per CDR3 protein. This sample yields under 450,000 distinct CDR3 sequences, of which approximately 35% are seen a single time; approximately 13% belongs to the top ten. V was pared by 4 bases and J by 1 base, with 10 bases between. The CDR3 totals 14 residues. CDR1 and CDR2 from the germline V gene are SNHLY and FYNNEI. This sample is part of a study of T cell repertoires in cytomegalovirus infection. This sequence was found in a human donor in good health (CMV status not recorded). Some clones in this sample may be carry-over from other donors' samples. This specimen was cultured PBMCs, taken from culture after CMV antigen stimulation. This chain connects TRBV2 to TRBJ1-1; no clear D gene. The CDR3 sequence is CASSGQGGNTEAFF. The CDR3 DNA follows: TGTGCCAGCAGTGGCCAAGGAGGGAACACTGAAGCTTTCTTT. Drawing the rest from reference TRBV2 and TRBJ1-1, the complete variable domain is EPEVTQTPSHQVTQMGQEVILRCVPISNHLYFYWYRQILGQKVEFLVSFYNNEISEKSEIFDDQFSVERPDGSNFTLKIRSTKLEDSAMYFCASSGQGGNTEAFFGQGTRLTVV.